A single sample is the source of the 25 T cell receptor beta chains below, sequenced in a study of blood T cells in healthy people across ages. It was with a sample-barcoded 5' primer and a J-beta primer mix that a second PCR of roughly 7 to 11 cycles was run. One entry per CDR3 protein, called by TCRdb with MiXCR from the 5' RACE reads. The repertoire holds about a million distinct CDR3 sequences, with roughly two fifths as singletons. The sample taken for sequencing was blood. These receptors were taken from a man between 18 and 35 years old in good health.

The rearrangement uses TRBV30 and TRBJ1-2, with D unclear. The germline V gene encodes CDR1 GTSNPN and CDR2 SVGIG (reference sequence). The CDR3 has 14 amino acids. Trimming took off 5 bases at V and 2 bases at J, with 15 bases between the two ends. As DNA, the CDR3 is TGTGCCTGGGGCTCAGAGACGGAGAACTATGGCTACACCTTC. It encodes CAWGSETENYGYTF.

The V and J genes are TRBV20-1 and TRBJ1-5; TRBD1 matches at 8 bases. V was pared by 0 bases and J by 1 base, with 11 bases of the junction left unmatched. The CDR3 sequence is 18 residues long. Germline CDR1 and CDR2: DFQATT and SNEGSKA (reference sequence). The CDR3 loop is CSARDGQGAGKSNQPQHF. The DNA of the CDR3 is TGCAGTGCTAGAGATGGGCAGGGGGCAGGGAAAAGCAATCAGCCCCAGCATTTT.

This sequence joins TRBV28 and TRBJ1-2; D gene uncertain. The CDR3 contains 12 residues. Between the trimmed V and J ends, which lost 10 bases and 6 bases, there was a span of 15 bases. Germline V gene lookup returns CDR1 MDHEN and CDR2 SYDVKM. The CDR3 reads CATGRTGDGYTF. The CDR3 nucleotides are TGTGCCACCGGACGGACGGGCGATGGCTACACCTTC.

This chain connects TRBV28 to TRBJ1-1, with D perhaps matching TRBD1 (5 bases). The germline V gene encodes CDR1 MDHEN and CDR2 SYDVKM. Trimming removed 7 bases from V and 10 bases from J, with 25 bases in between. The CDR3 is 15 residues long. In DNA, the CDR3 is TGTGCCAGCATTTCCGGACCCCGGGGGTTGGTTGGAGCTTTCTTT. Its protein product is CASISGPRGLVGAFF.

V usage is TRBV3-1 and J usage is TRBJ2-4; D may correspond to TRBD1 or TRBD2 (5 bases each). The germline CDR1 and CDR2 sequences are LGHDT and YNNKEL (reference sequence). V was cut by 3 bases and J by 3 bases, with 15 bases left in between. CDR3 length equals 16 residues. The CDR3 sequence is CASSQGLRDGKNIQYF. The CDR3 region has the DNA TGTGCCAGCAGCCAGGGCCTCCGGGACGGCAAAAACATTCAGTACTTC.

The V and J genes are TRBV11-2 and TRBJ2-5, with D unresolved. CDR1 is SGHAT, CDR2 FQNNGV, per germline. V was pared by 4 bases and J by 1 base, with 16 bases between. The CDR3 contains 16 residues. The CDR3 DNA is TGTGCCAGCAGCTCCCGAATGCGGCTTTTCCAAGAGACCCAGTACTTC. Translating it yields CASSSRMRLFQETQYF.

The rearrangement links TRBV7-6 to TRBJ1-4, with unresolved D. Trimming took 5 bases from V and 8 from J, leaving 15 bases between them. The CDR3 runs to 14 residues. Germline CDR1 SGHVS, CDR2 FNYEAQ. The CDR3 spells CASSPSLVGEKLFF. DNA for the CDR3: TGTGCCAGCAGCCCATCTCTGGTTGGAGAAAAACTGTTTTTT.

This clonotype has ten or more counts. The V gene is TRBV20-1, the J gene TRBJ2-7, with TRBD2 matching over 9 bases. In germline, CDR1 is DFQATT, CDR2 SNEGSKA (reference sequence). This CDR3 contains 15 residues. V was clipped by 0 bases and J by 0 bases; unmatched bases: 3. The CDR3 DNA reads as TGCAGTGCTAGAGATCTAGCGGGGAGCTCCTACGAGCAGTACTTC. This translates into CSARDLAGSSYEQYF.

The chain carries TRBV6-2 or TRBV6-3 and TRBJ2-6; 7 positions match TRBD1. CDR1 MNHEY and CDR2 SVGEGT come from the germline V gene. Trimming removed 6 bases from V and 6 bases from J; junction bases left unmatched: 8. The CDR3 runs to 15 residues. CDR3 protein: CASRRTGTAANVLTF. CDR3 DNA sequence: TGTGCCAGCAGAAGAACCGGGACAGCGGCCAACGTCCTGACTTTC.

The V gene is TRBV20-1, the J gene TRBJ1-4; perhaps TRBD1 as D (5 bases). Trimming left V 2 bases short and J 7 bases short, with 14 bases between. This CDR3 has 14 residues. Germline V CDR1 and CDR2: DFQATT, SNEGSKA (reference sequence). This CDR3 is CSARPTEGFEKLFF. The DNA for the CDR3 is TGCAGTGCTAGACCGACAGAGGGTTTTGAAAAACTGTTTTTT.

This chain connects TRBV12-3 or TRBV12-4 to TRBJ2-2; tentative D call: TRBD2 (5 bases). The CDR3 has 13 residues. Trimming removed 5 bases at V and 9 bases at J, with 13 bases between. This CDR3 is CASSPPGEWELFF. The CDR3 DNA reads TGTGCCAGCAGTCCCCCCGGGGAATGGGAGCTGTTTTTT.

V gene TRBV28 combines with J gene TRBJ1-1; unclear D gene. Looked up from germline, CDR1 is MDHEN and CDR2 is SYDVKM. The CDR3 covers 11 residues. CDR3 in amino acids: CATGEPSGAFF. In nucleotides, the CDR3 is TGTGCTACGGGAGAGCCGTCGGGGGCTTTCTTT.

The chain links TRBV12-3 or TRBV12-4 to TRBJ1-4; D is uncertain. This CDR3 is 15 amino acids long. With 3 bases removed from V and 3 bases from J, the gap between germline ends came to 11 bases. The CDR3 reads CASSFMGGPNEKLFF. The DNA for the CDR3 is TGTGCCAGCAGTTTTATGGGTGGTCCTAATGAAAAACTGTTTTTT.

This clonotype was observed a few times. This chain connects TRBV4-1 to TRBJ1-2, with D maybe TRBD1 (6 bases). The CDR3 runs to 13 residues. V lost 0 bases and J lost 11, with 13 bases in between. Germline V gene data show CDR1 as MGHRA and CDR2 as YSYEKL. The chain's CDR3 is CASSQDVGQRYTF. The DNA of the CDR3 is TGCGCCAGCAGCCAAGACGTCGGACAGCGATACACCTTC.

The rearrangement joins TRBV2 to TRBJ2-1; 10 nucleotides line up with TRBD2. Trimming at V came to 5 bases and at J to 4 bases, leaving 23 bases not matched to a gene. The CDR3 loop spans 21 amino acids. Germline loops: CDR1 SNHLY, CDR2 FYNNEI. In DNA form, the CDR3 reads TGTGCCAGCAGTTATCCGCGGAGGACAACGGGACTAGCGAGGCAATACAATGAGCAGTTCTTC. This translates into CASSYPRRTTGLARQYNEQFF.

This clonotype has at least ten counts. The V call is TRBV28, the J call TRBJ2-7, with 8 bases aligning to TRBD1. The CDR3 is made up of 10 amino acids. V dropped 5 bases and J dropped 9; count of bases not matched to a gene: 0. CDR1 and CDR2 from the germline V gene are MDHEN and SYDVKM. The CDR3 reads CASSTGGQYF. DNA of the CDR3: TGTGCCAGCAGTACAGGGGGGCAGTACTTC.

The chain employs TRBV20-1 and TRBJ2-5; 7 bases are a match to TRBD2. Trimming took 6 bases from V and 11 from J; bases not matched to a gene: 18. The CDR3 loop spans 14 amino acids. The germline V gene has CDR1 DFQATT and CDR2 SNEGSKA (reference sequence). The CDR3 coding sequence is TGCAGTGCCGATAGCGGGCCCCTCTACAATGAGCAGTACTTC. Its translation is CSADSGPLYNEQYF.

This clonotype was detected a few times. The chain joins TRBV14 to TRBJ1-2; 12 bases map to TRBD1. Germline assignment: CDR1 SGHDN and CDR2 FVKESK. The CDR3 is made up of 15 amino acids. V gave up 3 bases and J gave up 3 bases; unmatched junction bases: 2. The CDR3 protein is CASSQGQGAYYGYTF. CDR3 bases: TGTGCCAGCAGCCAGGGACAGGGGGCATACTATGGCTACACCTTC.

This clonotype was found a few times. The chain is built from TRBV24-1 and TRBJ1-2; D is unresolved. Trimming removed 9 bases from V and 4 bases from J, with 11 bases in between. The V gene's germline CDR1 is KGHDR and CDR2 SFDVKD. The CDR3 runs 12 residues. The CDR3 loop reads CATRGEGYGYTF. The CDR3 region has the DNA TGTGCCACCCGCGGGGAGGGCTATGGCTACACCTTC.

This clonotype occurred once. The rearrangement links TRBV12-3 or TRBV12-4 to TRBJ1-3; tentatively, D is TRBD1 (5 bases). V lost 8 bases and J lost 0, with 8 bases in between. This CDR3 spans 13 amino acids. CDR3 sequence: CASGASSGNTIYF. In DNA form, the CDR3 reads TGTGCCAGCGGGGCCAGCTCTGGAAACACCATATATTTT.

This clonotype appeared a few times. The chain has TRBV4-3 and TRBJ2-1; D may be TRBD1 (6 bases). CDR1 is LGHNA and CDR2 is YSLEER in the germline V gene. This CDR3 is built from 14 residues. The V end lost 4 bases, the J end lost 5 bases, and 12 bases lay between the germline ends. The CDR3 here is CASSPKYRDNEQFF. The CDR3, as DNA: TGCGCCAGCAGCCCTAAGTACAGGGACAATGAGCAGTTCTTC.

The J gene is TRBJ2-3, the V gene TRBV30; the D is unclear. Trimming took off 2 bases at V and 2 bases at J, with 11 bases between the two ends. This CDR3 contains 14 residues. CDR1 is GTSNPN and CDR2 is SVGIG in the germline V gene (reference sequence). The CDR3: CAWSPPDPTDTQYF. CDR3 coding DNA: TGTGCCTGGAGTCCCCCGGACCCCACAGATACGCAGTATTTT.

The CDR3 sequence: CASKISGVNTEAFF. CDR3 in DNA: TGTGCCAGCAAGATAAGTGGGGTGAACACTGAAGCTTTCTTT. The rearrangement joins TRBV7-3 to TRBJ1-1; D unresolved. The CDR3 is made up of 14 amino acids. The V end lost 7 bases, the J end lost 0 bases, and 12 bases lay between the germline ends. Germline assignment: CDR1 SGHTA and CDR2 FQGTGA.

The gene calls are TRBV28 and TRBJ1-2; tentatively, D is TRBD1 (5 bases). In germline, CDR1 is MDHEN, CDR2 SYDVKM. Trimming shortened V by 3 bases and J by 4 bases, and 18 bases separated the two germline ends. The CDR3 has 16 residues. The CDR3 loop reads CASSFNGGRGFYGYTF. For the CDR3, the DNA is TGTGCCAGCAGTTTCAACGGGGGTCGTGGATTCTATGGCTACACCTTC.

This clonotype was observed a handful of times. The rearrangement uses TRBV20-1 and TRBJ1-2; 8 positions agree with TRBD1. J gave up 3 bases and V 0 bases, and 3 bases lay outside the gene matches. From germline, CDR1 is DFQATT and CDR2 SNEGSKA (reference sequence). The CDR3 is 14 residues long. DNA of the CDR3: TGCAGTGCTAGAGATACGACAGGGGACTATGGCTACACCTTC. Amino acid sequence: CSARDTTGDYGYTF.